Shown below are 3 T cell receptor beta chains from a single sample sequenced in a study of shared clonotypes between healthy human individuals. Sequenced by immunoSEQ multiplex PCR; TCRdb stores in-frame clones only, minus some. The data contain millions of clones, roughly nine tenths of them seen just once; the ten biggest clones take up 0.14%. The source material was naive CD4+ T cells sorted from blood. Subset denoted: CD45RA+ positively selected. These receptors were obtained from a young man in good health.

The V and J genes are TRBV4-1 and TRBJ2-3; 7 nucleotides agree with TRBD1. Germline values: CDR1 MGHRA, CDR2 YSYEKL. This CDR3 contains 17 residues. J gave up 5 bases and V 1 base, and 12 bases lay outside the gene matches. For the CDR3, the DNA is TGCGCCAGCAGCCAAGGAGAGACAGGGCCAGTCGGAGATACGCAGTATTTT. Translating it yields CASSQGETGPVGDTQYF.

This clone was picked up one time. The chain joins TRBV7-2 to TRBJ1-2; possible D gene TRBD1, 5 bases. Germline assignment: CDR1 SGHTA and CDR2 FQGNSA. Trimming left V 1 base short and J 3 bases short, with 12 bases between. CDR3 length equals 15 residues. The CDR3 DNA reads TGTGCCAGCAGCTTAGGGTGGCAGGGAGACTATGGCTACACCTTC. Residues: CASSLGWQGDYGYTF.

The chain couples TRBV5-1 to TRBJ2-3; D not certain. V was pared by 1 base and J by 2 bases, with 5 bases between. The CDR3 contains 13 residues. Per the germline V gene, CDR1 is SGHRS and CDR2 is YFSETQ. This chain's CDR3 is CASSLSFTDTQYF. CDR3 coding DNA: TGCGCCAGCAGCTTGTCCTTCACAGATACGCAGTATTTT.